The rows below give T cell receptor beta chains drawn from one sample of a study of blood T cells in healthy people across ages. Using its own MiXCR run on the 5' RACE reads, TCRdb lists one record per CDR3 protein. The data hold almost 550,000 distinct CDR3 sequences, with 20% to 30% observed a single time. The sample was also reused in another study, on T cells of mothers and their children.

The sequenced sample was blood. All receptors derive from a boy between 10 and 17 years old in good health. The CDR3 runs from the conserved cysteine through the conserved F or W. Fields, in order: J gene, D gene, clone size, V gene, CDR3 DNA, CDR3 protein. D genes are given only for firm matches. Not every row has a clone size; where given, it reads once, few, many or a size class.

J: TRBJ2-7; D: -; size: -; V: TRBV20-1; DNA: TGCAGTGCTCTTTTCTGGGCTGAGCAGTACTTC; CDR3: CSALFWAEQYF
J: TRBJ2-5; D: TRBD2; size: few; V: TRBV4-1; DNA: TGCGCCAGCAGCCAATCGTCTAGCGGGAGGGAGACCCAGTACTTC; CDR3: CASSQSSSGRETQYF
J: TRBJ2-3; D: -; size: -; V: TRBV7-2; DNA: TGTGCCAGCAGCCCCGGGGACGGGCAATCAGATACGCAGTATTTT; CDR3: CASSPGDGQSDTQYF
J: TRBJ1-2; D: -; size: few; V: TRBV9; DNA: TGTGCCAGCAGCGAAATGTTTGACTATGGCTACACCTTC; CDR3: CASSEMFDYGYTF
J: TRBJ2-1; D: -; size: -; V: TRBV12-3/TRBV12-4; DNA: TGTGCCAGAAATGCCGGGTCCCCCTACAATGAGCAGTTCTTC; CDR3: CARNAGSPYNEQFF
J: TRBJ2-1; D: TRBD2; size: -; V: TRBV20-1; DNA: TGCAGTGCTAGAGATCAGCGGGGGGTTTGGAATGAGCAGTTCTTC; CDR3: CSARDQRGVWNEQFF
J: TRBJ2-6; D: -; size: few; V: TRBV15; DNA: TGTGCCACCAGCAGGGGAACAGGATGGTCTGGGGCCAACGTCCTGACTTTC; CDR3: CATSRGTGWSGANVLTF
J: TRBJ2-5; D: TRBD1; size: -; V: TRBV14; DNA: TGTGCCAGCAGCCAAGAGGGGACAGGGTTTGGAGAGACCCAGTACTTC; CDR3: CASSQEGTGFGETQYF
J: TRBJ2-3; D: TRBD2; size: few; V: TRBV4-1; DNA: TGCGCCAGCAGCCCAGGCGGGAGGTCGGATACGCAGTATTTT; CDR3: CASSPGGRSDTQYF
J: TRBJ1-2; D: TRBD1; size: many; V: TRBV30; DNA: TGTGCCTGGAGTCCAGGACAGGGTCTGGATATCGCTAACTATGGCTACACCTTC; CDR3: CAWSPGQGLDIANYGYTF
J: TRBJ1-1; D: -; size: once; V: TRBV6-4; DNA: TGCGCCGGCAGTGAAGGCCAGGCGCCGGGCACTGAAGCTTTCTTT; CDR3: CAGSEGQAPGTEAFF
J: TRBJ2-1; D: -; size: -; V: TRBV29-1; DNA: TGCAGCGGACGACAGGTCTCCTACAATGAGCAGTTCTTC; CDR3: CSGRQVSYNEQFF
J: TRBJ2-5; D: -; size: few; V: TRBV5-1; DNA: TGCGCCAGCAGCTTGGTGACCCAGAGAGGCGAGACCCAGTACTTC; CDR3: CASSLVTQRGETQYF
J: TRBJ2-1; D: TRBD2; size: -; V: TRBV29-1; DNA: TGCAGCGTCGGGTGGACTAGCGGGGGTAATGAGCAGTTCTTC; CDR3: CSVGWTSGGNEQFF
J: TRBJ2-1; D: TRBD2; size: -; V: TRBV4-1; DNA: TGCGCCAGCAGCCCTCCCTCCTTACTAGCGGGCACCGACAATGAGCAGTTCTTC; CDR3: CASSPPSLLAGTDNEQFF
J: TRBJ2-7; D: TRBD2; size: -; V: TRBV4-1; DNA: TGCGCCAGCAGCCGAGGGGGGACTAGCGTAATACCCTCCTACGAGCAGTACTTC; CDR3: CASSRGGTSVIPSYEQYF
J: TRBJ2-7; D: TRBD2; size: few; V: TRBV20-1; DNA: TGCAGTGCAAGTGACGGGGGGGGTCGGGAGCAGTACTTC; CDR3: CSASDGGGREQYF
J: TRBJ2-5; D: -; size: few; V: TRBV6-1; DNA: TGTGCCAGCAGTGAACTGGGTGAGCAGTACTTC; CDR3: CASSELGEQYF
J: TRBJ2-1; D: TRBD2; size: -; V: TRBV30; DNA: TGTGCCAATGGGGGCCTACTAGCGGGGGGGAGCAATGAGCAGTTCTTC; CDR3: CANGGLLAGGSNEQFF
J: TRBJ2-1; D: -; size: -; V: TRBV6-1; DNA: TGTGCCAGCAGAGGAACGGGGGCAGGGGTCCGGTACTTC; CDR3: CASRGTGAGVRYF
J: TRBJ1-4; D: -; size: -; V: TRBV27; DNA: TGTGCCAGCAGTTTTGGCGGTAGGGGTGCAACTAATGAAAAACTGTTTTTT; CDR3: CASSFGGRGATNEKLFF
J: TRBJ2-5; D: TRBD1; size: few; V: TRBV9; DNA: TGTGCCAGCAGCGTATTGGGACAGGGCTCCCAAGAGACCCAGTACTTC; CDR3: CASSVLGQGSQETQYF
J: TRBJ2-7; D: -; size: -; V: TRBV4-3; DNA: TGCGCCAGCAGCCAAGATGGGGGAACCAAGCAGTACTTC; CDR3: CASSQDGGTKQYF
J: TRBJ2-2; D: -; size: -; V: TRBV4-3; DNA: TGCGCCAGCAGCCCAACACAGGGTACTTCAGCCGGGGAGCTGTTTTTT; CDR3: CASSPTQGTSAGELFF
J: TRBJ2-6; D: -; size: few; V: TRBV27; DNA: TGTGCCAGCAGTTCCCAGGGGAGATCTGGGGCCAACGTCCTGACTTTC; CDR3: CASSSQGRSGANVLTF
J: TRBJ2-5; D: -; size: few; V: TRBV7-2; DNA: TGTGCCAGCAGCGTCGGTCCCCCTAAGGAAGAGACCCAGTACTTC; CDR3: CASSVGPPKEETQYF
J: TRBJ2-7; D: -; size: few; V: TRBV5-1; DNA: TGCGCCAGCAGCGCGACAGGAACCTACGAGCAGTACTTC; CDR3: CASSATGTYEQYF
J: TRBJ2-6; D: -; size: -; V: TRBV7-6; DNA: TGTGCCAGCAGCTTAGATACTGGGGCCAACGTCCTGACTTTC; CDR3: CASSLDTGANVLTF
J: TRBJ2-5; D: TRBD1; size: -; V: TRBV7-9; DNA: TGTGCCAGCAGCCCAGGGGGCGTGTACCAAGAGACCCAGTACTTC; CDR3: CASSPGGVYQETQYF
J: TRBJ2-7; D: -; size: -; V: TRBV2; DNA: TGTGCCAGCGGGCTTGGGTTGGGCGAGCAGTACTTC; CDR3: CASGLGLGEQYF
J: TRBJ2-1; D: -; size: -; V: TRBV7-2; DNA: TGTGCCGGCAGCTTAGATGGGACCGGCTCCTACAATGAGCAGTTCTTC; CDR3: CAGSLDGTGSYNEQFF
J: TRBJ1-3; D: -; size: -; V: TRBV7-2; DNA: TGTGCCAGCAGCCTCGGACAGTTTAGCTCTGGAAACACCATATATTTT; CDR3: CASSLGQFSSGNTIYF